The entry below gives a single TCR beta chain sequence along with its context. The sample comes from a study of blood T cell repertoires in COVID-19. V lost 3 bases, J lost 7 bases, and 9 bases stayed unmatched. Germline CDR1 reads SGHNT; CDR2 reads YYREEE (reference sequence). The CDR3 covers 15 residues. Here immunoSEQ multiplex PCR was the method, and the copy in TCRdb shows in-frame clones only, minus some. Of about 88,000 clones detected, roughly 88% appear once; the ten largest clones hold approximately 7%. J is TRBJ2-1 and V is TRBV5-4, with TRBD1 matching 8 bases. Sequences were obtained from peripheral blood. The source is a man younger than 35 with COVID-19, enrolled during active disease. The CDR3 bases are TGTGCCAGCAGCTCAGGGGGCATGAGTGTTAATGAGCAGTTCTTC. This translates into CASSSGGMSVNEQFF.